The 28 T cell receptor beta chains in this list originate from one sample, sequenced in a study of blood T cell repertoires in COVID-19. TCRdb keeps only in-frame clones here, not all; method: immunoSEQ multiplex PCR. Of about 35,000 clones listed, over 75% were seen once; the top ten hold roughly two fifths. The sequenced sample was peripheral blood. The receptors here all came from a human donor in a cohort sampled during active COVID-19.

The chain has TRBV10-1 and TRBJ2-3, with 9 bases matching TRBD1. V dropped 6 bases and J dropped 0; count of bases not matched to a gene: 4. This CDR3 is 15 amino acids long. Germline V gene sequence: CDR1 WNHNN, CDR2 SYGVQD (reference sequence). The CDR3 spells CASREGTGSTDTQYF. The CDR3 DNA follows: TGCGCCAGCAGGGAGGGGACAGGGAGCACAGATACGCAGTATTTT.

The chain uses TRBV19 and TRBJ1-3; 10 nucleotides line up with TRBD1. Trimming took 4 bases from V and 0 from J; bases not matched to a gene: 3. This CDR3 comprises 16 residues. Germline CDR1 is LNHDA and CDR2 is SQIVND (reference sequence). The CDR3 DNA reads TGTGCCAGTAGTACAGGGACAGGGGACTCTGGAAACACCATATATTTT. It is translated as CASSTGTGDSGNTIYF.

The rearrangement uses TRBV5-4 and TRBJ1-1, with D unresolved. The length of the CDR3 is 13 residues. Germline lookup yields CDR1 SGHNT and CDR2 YYREEE (reference sequence). Trimming removed 5 bases from V and 1 base from J, with 9 bases in between. The DNA of the CDR3 is TGTGCCAGCAGTGCCCCCGGGAACACTGAAGCTTTCTTT. Its protein product is CASSAPGNTEAFF.

This clone was found a few times. The chain employs TRBV3-1 (or the pseudogene TRBV3-2) and TRBJ1-5; 11 bases match TRBD1. Unmatched junction bases numbered 16, after V lost 5 bases and J lost 1 base. The CDR3 has 20 amino acids. CDR1 is LGHDT and CDR2 is YNNKEL in the germline V gene (reference sequence). The CDR3: CASSSREDRGLWWSNQPQHF. The CDR3 bases are TGTGCCAGCAGCAGCCGAGAGGACAGGGGGCTCTGGTGGAGCAATCAGCCCCAGCATTTT.

The chain employs TRBV7-2 and TRBJ2-7, with D perhaps matching TRBD2 (5 bases). The length of the CDR3 is 15 residues. CDR1 is SGHTA and CDR2 is FQGNSA in the germline V gene. V lost 2 bases, J lost 2 bases, and 13 bases lay in between. CDR3 residues: CASSLSRGRTYEQYF. Written as DNA, the CDR3 is TGTGCCAGCAGCTTAAGTCGGGGAAGAACCTACGAGCAGTACTTC.

V usage is TRBV6-2 or TRBV6-3 and J usage is TRBJ1-1; D is ambiguous. The CDR3 length is 14 residues. Germline CDR1 MNHEY, CDR2 SVGEGT. The ends were cut back, 2 bases at V and 6 bases at J, with 13 bases in the middle. The CDR3 spells CASSYGRRSAEAFF. In nucleotides, the CDR3 is TGTGCCAGCAGTTACGGTAGGAGATCAGCTGAAGCTTTCTTT.

This sequence joins TRBV12-1 and TRBJ2-7; TRBD1, as called in the table, went unchecked against the DNA. TRBV12-1 is a pseudogene locus. The CDR3 extends over 15 amino acids. The CDR3 is CASSFSPGHLYEQYF. The CDR3 DNA follows: TGTGCCAGCAGCTTTAGTCCGGGACACCTATACGAGCAGTACTTC.

The chain joins TRBV6-5 to TRBJ1-2; D perhaps matches TRBD1 (5 bases). Germline V gene lookup returns CDR1 MNHEY and CDR2 SVGAGI. This CDR3 contains 14 residues. V dropped 0 bases and J dropped 4 bases, with 9 bases sitting between them. This CDR3 is CASSYSWGGYGYTF. CDR3 sequence (DNA): TGTGCCAGCAGTTACTCATGGGGGGGCTATGGCTACACCTTC.

The chain has TRBV2 and TRBJ2-3; 9 nucleotides align to TRBD2. This CDR3 comprises 16 residues. Trimming cost V 8 bases and J 0 bases; bases outside gene matches: 9. The germline V gene encodes CDR1 SNHLY and CDR2 FYNNEI. CDR3 DNA: TGTGCCAGCTCTGCGGGGGGGCCGGGAAGCACAGATACGCAGTATTTT. It codes for CASSAGGPGSTDTQYF.

The chain is built from TRBV6-6 and TRBJ2-7, with D perhaps TRBD1 (5 bases). Germline V gives CDR1 MNHNY, CDR2 SVGAGI (reference sequence). Trimming removed 5 bases from V and 3 bases from J, with 17 bases in between. The length of the CDR3 is 15 residues. CDR3 in amino acids: CASSPRQGANYEQYF. The CDR3 nucleotides are TGTGCCAGCAGTCCCCGCCAGGGCGCTAACTACGAGCAGTACTTC.

A few counts support this clone. The V and J genes are TRBV11-2 and TRBJ2-7, with 7 bases fitting TRBD1. With V trimmed by 4 bases and J by 4 bases, 7 bases remained unmatched. The CDR3 is 14 residues long. CDR1 is SGHAT and CDR2 is FQNNGV in the germline V gene. DNA of the CDR3: TGTGCCAGCAGCTCACCCGGGACAGCGTACGAGCAGTACTTC. It yields the protein CASSSPGTAYEQYF.

V usage is TRBV28 and J usage is TRBJ1-5; weak D call: TRBD1 (6 bases). V lost 9 bases and J lost 4, with 13 bases in between. The CDR3 is made up of 13 amino acids. Germline V CDR1 and CDR2: MDHEN, SYDVKM. This chain's CDR3 is CASFLTGNQPQHF. The CDR3 DNA reads as TGTGCCAGTTTCCTAACAGGGAATCAGCCCCAGCATTTT.

This chain uses TRBV14 with TRBJ1-2; the D is unclear. The CDR3 consists of 15 residues. The germline gives CDR1 SGHDN, CDR2 FVKESK. V was trimmed by 1 base and J by 4 bases, leaving 13 bases between them. The DNA for the CDR3 is TGTGCCAGCAGCCAAGGGTGGGAGAAGATCTATGGCTACACCTTC. It specifies CASSQGWEKIYGYTF.

V and J are TRBV7-2 and TRBJ1-4; weak D call: TRBD1 (6 bases). CDR1 SGHTA and CDR2 FQGNSA come from the germline V gene. Deletions cut 2 bases from V and 7 bases from J, with 14 bases between. This CDR3 is 15 amino acids long. The CDR3 spells CASSLIAGAREKLFF. DNA of the CDR3: TGTGCCAGCAGCTTAATAGCAGGGGCTCGTGAAAAACTGTTTTTT.

The chain is built from TRBV9 and TRBJ2-1; 11 nucleotides match TRBD2. The CDR3 has 19 amino acids. The germline gives CDR1 SGDLS, CDR2 YYNGEE. Trimming cost V 4 bases and J 0 bases; bases outside gene matches: 12. Written as DNA, the CDR3 is TGTGCCAGCAGCACGCTAGCGGGGGGCCGATCGAGCTCCTACAATGAGCAGTTCTTC. It yields the protein CASSTLAGGRSSSYNEQFF.

The V and J genes are TRBV5-1 and TRBJ2-1, with 10 bases that match TRBD2. The germline CDR1 and CDR2 sequences are SGHRS and YFSETQ. The CDR3 is made up of 15 amino acids. The V and J ends lost 4 bases and 7 bases, in that order; junction bases with no gene match: 8. The CDR3 bases are TGCGCCAGCAGCACCCCGGGACTAGCGATTAATGAGCAGTTCTTC. The encoded protein is CASSTPGLAINEQFF.

This sequence joins TRBV11-1 and TRBJ1-3; D remains ambiguous. V lost 3 bases and J 6 bases, leaving 9 bases between the germline ends. The CDR3 loop spans 13 amino acids. From germline, CDR1 is SGHAT and CDR2 FQDESV (reference sequence). CDR3 coding DNA: TGTGCCAGCAGCTTCGGGGAGACAAACACCATATATTTT. This encodes CASSFGETNTIYF. Drawing the rest from reference TRBV11-1 and TRBJ1-3, the complete variable domain is EAEVAQSPRYKITEKSQAVAFWCDPISGHATLYWYRQILGQGPELLVQFQDESVVDDSQLPKDRFSAERLKGVDSTLKIQPAELGDSAMYLCASSFGETNTIYFGEGSWLTVV.

The chain's CDR3 is CASRDGQAGNTIYF. The DNA of the CDR3 is TGTGCCAGCAGGGACGGACAGGCAGGAAACACCATATATTTT. The chain is built from TRBV2 and TRBJ1-3; 7 bases are shared with TRBD1. V was clipped by 6 bases and J by 4 bases; unmatched bases: 6. The germline V gene encodes CDR1 SNHLY and CDR2 FYNNEI. The CDR3 has 14 amino acids.

The rearrangement uses TRBV18 and TRBJ2-1, with 8 bases fitting TRBD1. Germline CDR1 KGHSH, CDR2 LQKENI. Germline trimming cut 4 bases from V and 8 bases from J; bases unmatched to any gene: 4. The length of the CDR3 is 13 residues. This CDR3 reads CASSLGQGDEQFF. CDR3 in DNA: TGTGCCAGCTCACTCGGACAGGGCGATGAGCAGTTCTTC.

The chain joins TRBV27 to TRBJ2-7, with 11 bases aligning to TRBD2. Germline V gene sequence: CDR1 MNHEY, CDR2 SMNVEV (reference sequence). Unmatched junction bases numbered 8, after V lost 6 bases and J lost 7 bases. The CDR3 sequence is 14 residues long. The DNA of the CDR3 is TGTGCCAGCAGACAAACTAGCGGGGGTCGTGAGCAGTACTTC. Its translation: CASRQTSGGREQYF.

The chain couples TRBV6-5 to TRBJ2-4; 11 nucleotides match TRBD1. CDR1 and CDR2 (germline): MNHEY, SVGAGI. This CDR3 is built from 15 residues. V lost 7 bases and J lost 5; bases outside the gene matches: 7. The CDR3 DNA reads TGTGCCAGCACTAGGGTGGGACAGGGGGAAAACATTCAGTACTTC. Residues: CASTRVGQGENIQYF.

The chain joins TRBV2 to TRBJ1-1, with 9 bases that match TRBD1. The germline gives CDR1 SNHLY, CDR2 FYNNEI. With V trimmed by 6 bases and J by 1 base, 6 bases remained unmatched. This CDR3 is 15 amino acids long. Here the CDR3 reads CASSFNRGPNTEAFF. The DNA of the CDR3 is TGTGCCAGCAGCTTCAACAGGGGGCCGAACACTGAAGCTTTCTTT.

The chain has TRBV7-9 and TRBJ1-2, with 8 bases lining up with TRBD1. There are 15 residues in the CDR3. J gave up 6 bases and V 5 bases, and 11 bases lay outside the gene matches. Germline CDR1 reads SEHNR; CDR2 reads FQNEAQ (reference sequence). The CDR3 DNA follows: TGTGCCAGCAGCCTTTCGGACAGGGTTACGAATGGCTACACCTTC. Translated: CASSLSDRVTNGYTF. The entire variable domain, with the rest obtained from reference TRBV7-9 and TRBJ1-2, is as follows: DTGVSQNPRHKITKRGQNVTFRCDPISEHNRLYWYRQTLGQGPEFLTYFQNEAQLEKSRLLSDRFSAERPKGSFSTLEIQRTEQGDSAMYLCASSLSDRVTNGYTFGSGTRLTVV.

This rearrangement joins TRBV11-2 to TRBJ2-3, with 7 bases matching TRBD1. CDR1 SGHAT and CDR2 FQNNGV come from the germline V gene. Unmatched junction bases numbered 5, after V lost 4 bases and J lost 4 bases. This CDR3 has 14 residues. CDR3 sequence reads: CASSWRQGSDTQYF. The CDR3 DNA reads TGTGCCAGCAGCTGGCGACAGGGTTCAGATACGCAGTATTTT. The whole variable domain, filled in from reference TRBV11-2 and TRBJ2-3, reads EAGVAQSPRYKIIEKRQSVAFWCNPISGHATLYWYQQILGQGPKLLIQFQNNGVVDDSQLPKDRFSAERLKGVDSTLKIQPAKLEDSAVYLCASSWRQGSDTQYFGPGTRLTVL.

The chain employs TRBV19 and TRBJ2-1, with D uncertain. Germline CDR1 and CDR2: LNHDA and SQIVND (reference sequence). The CDR3 is 11 amino acids. V lost 4 bases, J lost 10 bases, and 8 bases lay in between. The CDR3 sequence is CASSTHYEQFF. As DNA, the CDR3 is TGTGCCAGTAGTACCCACTACGAGCAGTTCTTC.

The chain carries TRBV27 and TRBJ2-2; D might be TRBD1 (6 bases). V was shortened by 2 bases and J by 0 bases, with 7 bases between the two germline ends. CDR1 and CDR2 from the germline V gene are MNHEY and SMNVEV (reference sequence). The CDR3 totals 15 residues. The CDR3 coding sequence is TGTGCCAGCAGTTTAGCAGGGGCGAACACCGGGGAGCTGTTTTTT. Translated: CASSLAGANTGELFF.

The V call is TRBV4-1, the J call TRBJ2-1; 15 nucleotides line up with TRBD2. Germline CDR1 MGHRA, CDR2 YSYEKL. V lost 4 bases to trimming and J lost 2 bases; unmatched junction nucleotides: 3. The CDR3 length is 17 residues. CDR3 bases: TGCGCCAGCAGCCTCGGGACTAGCGGGGGGACCTACAATGAGCAGTTCTTC. It codes for CASSLGTSGGTYNEQFF.

The chain employs TRBV27 and TRBJ1-2; D is undetermined. This CDR3 has 14 amino acids. Germline lookup yields CDR1 MNHEY and CDR2 SMNVEV (reference sequence). The germline V and J ends were trimmed by 4 bases and 10 bases, with 19 bases remaining between them. CDR3 sequence: CASSYGRSPSDYTF. CDR3 DNA sequence: TGTGCCAGCAGTTACGGCAGGTCCCCTTCTGACTACACCTTC.